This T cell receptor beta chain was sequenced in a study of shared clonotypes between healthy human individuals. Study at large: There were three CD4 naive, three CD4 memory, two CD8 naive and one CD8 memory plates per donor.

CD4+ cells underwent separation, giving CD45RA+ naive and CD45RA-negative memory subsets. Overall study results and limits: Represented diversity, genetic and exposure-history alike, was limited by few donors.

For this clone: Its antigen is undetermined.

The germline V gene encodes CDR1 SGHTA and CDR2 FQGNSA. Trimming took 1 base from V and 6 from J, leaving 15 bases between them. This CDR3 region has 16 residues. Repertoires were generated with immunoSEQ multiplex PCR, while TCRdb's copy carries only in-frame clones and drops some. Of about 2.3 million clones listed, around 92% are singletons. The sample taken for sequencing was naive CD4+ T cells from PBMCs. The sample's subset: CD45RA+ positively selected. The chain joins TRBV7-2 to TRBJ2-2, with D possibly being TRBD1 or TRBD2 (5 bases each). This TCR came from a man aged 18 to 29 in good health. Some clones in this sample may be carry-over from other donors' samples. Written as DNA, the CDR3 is TGTGCCAGCAGCTTAGTAAGGGACCAGTCGGCCGGGGAGCTGTTTTTT. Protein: CASSLVRDQSAGELFF.